This entry lists 25 T cell receptor beta chains sequenced from one sample in a study of OX40 agonist ivuxolimab in advanced cancers. Library method: the immunoSEQ multiplex PCR assay. TCRdb retrieved this table from immuneACCESS and kept in-frame rearrangements only. Not all clones are present; in checked studies, unresolved V genes account for under half, and no reason is known for the remainder. The sample table lists about 93,000 clones, about 91% of them with a count of one. The biggest ten clones account for roughly 0.53% of the sample. Source: CD4+ or CD8+ T cells sorted from blood, taken in a trial of the OX40 agonist ivuxolimab. Receptor source: an adult with an advanced solid tumor such as melanoma, head and neck, liver or kidney cancer.

The V gene is TRBV19, the J gene TRBJ2-3; TRBD2 agrees at 12 bases. CDR3 size: 18 residues. Germline V gene lookup returns CDR1 LNHDA and CDR2 SQIVND (reference sequence). V shed 7 bases, J shed 2 bases, and the junction held 13 bases outside the gene matches. CDR3 nucleotides: TGTGCCAGTAACCAACTAGCGGGAGGTCGGGGGGACACAGATACGCAGTATTTT. Translation: CASNQLAGGRGDTDTQYF.

The CDR3 coding sequence is TGTGCCAGCAGTTCTGGGACCGGGAACACTGAAGCTTTCTTT. The encoded protein is CASSSGTGNTEAFF. V and J are TRBV6-1 and TRBJ1-1, with a tentative D call TRBD1 (5 bases). V shed 5 bases and J shed 1 base, with 11 bases lying between them. This CDR3 region has 14 residues. The V gene's germline CDR1 is MNHNS and CDR2 SASEGT.

CDR3 protein: CASSELAGGQETQYF. CDR3 nucleotide sequence: TGCGCCAGCAGTGAACTAGCGGGGGGACAAGAGACCCAGTACTTC. The genes are TRBV10-1 and TRBJ2-5; 12 bases map to TRBD2. V gave up 3 bases and J gave up 2 bases; unmatched junction bases: 1. Germline V lookup: CDR1 WNHNN, CDR2 SYGVQD (reference sequence). CDR3 length: 15 residues.

The J gene is TRBJ1-5, the V gene TRBV18, with 9 positions matching TRBD1. V was pared by 3 bases and J by 7 bases, with 7 bases of the junction left unmatched. Germline lookup yields CDR1 KGHSH and CDR2 LQKENI. The CDR3 runs 15 residues. CDR3 region: CASSPGDRVGQPQHF. The DNA for the CDR3 is TGTGCCAGCTCACCTGGGGACAGGGTTGGGCAGCCCCAGCATTTT. The whole variable domain, filled in from reference TRBV18 and TRBJ1-5, reads NAGVMQNPRHLVRRRGQEARLRCSPMKGHSHVYWYRQLPEEGLKFMVYLQKENIIDESGMPKERFSAEFPKEGPSILRIQQVVRGDSAAYFCASSPGDRVGQPQHFGDGTRLSIL.

The rearrangement joins TRBV5-6 to TRBJ2-6; D ambiguous. CDR1 SGHDT and CDR2 YYEEEE come from the germline V gene. This CDR3 is built from 16 residues. V was pared by 2 bases and J by 0 bases, with 9 bases between. The CDR3 DNA follows: TGTGCCAGCAGCTTTACCAGAGCCTCTGGGGCCAACGTCCTGACTTTC. Translating gives CASSFTRASGANVLTF. The full variable domain, with the rest looked up from reference TRBV5-6 and TRBJ2-6, is DAGVTQSPTHLIKTRGQQVTLRCSPKSGHDTVSWYQQALGQGPQFIFQYYEEEERQRGNFPDRFSGHQFPNYSSELNVNALLLGDSALYLCASSFTRASGANVLTFGAGSRLTVL.

This chain joins TRBV19 and TRBJ2-7, with D perhaps matching TRBD1 or TRBD2 (5 bases each). Looked up from germline, CDR1 is LNHDA and CDR2 is SQIVND (reference sequence). The ends were cut back, 7 bases at V and 7 bases at J, with 20 bases in the middle. The CDR3 length is 14 residues. This chain's CDR3 is CASTTGTSGSEQYF. DNA for the CDR3: TGTGCCAGTACGACCGGGACCTCGGGAAGTGAGCAGTACTTC.

The chain couples TRBV4-1 to TRBJ1-5; 7 bases fit TRBD1. Germline trimming cut 4 bases from V and 5 bases from J; bases unmatched to any gene: 14. The CDR3 has 17 amino acids. Germline loops: CDR1 MGHRA, CDR2 YSYEKL. CDR3 sequence: CASSRQSTDRVYQPQHF. CDR3 coding DNA: TGCGCCAGCAGCCGCCAATCTACCGACAGGGTTTATCAGCCCCAGCATTTT.

This clone occurred a few times. This rearrangement joins TRBV27 to TRBJ1-2; D is uncertain. The V end was cut by 2 bases, the J end by 5 bases, with 12 bases between. This CDR3 is built from 14 residues. Germline CDR1 and CDR2: MNHEY and SMNVEV (reference sequence). The CDR3 DNA reads TGTGCCAGCAGTTTAAGTGGACCGGGATATGGCTACACCTTC. Its translation: CASSLSGPGYGYTF.

The V and J genes are TRBV11-2 and TRBJ2-4, with 9 positions matching TRBD1. After removal of 5 bases from V and 5 bases from J, the junction contained 7 bases not matched to a gene. The CDR3 runs 15 residues. Germline V gene lookup returns CDR1 SGHAT and CDR2 FQNNGV. The CDR3 protein is CASSPGDRVENIQYF. CDR3 DNA: TGTGCCAGCAGCCCCGGGGACAGGGTGGAAAACATTCAGTACTTC.

In nucleotides, the CDR3 is TGTGCCAGCAGGACAGGGGGGAATCAGGTTGACACCTTC. It translates to CASRTGGNQVDTF. The V call is TRBV5-4, the J call TRBJ1-2; 9 bases map to TRBD1. Germline V gene lookup returns CDR1 SGHNT and CDR2 YYREEE (reference sequence). V gave up 5 bases and J gave up 12 bases; unmatched junction bases: 11. The CDR3 has 13 residues. The variable domain in full, completed from reference TRBV5-4 and TRBJ1-2, reads ETGVTQSPTHLIKTRGQQVTLRCSSQSGHNTVSWYQQALGQGPQFIFQYYREEENGRGNFPPRFSGLQFPNYSSELNVNALELDDSALYLCASRTGGNQVDTFGSGTRLTVV.

The chain couples TRBV19 to TRBJ2-2; 9 positions match TRBD2. Germline trimming cut 9 bases from V and 3 bases from J; bases unmatched to any gene: 5. This CDR3 is built from 14 residues. The germline gives CDR1 LNHDA, CDR2 SQIVND (reference sequence). The CDR3 DNA reads as TGTGCCAGCAACAGCGGGAGGCACACCGGGGAGCTGTTTTTT. Its protein product is CASNSGRHTGELFF. The full variable domain, completed using reference TRBV19 and TRBJ2-2, is DGGITQSPKYLFRKEGQNVTLSCEQNLNHDAMYWYRQDPGQGLRLIYYSQIVNDFQKGDIAEGYSVSREKKESFPLTVTSAQKNPTAFYLCASNSGRHTGELFFGEGSRLTVL.

This clone was seen more than once but under ten times. This chain uses TRBV10-3 with TRBJ2-1; 9 nucleotides line up with TRBD2. From germline, CDR1 is ENHRY and CDR2 SYGVKD. This CDR3 has 16 amino acids. Trimming removed 5 bases from V and 7 bases from J; junction bases left unmatched: 12. The CDR3 DNA is TGTGCCATCAGTACCCTCGCGGGAGGGGGGGGAAATGAGCAGTTCTTC. Protein sequence: CAISTLAGGGGNEQFF.

The V gene is TRBV14, the J gene TRBJ1-2; D is ambiguous. V lost 4 bases to trimming and J lost 4 bases, with 13 bases between them. CDR1 is SGHDN and CDR2 is FVKESK in the germline V gene. The CDR3 loop spans 14 amino acids. The CDR3 nucleotides are TGTGCCAGCAGCCCCCTTACGCAGAGCTATGGCTACACCTTC. It codes for CASSPLTQSYGYTF.

The V call is TRBV10-2, the J call TRBJ1-4; D possibly corresponds to TRBD1 (5 bases). Germline loops: CDR1 WSHSY, CDR2 SAAADI. The CDR3 is 13 residues long. Trimming stripped 6 bases from V and 5 bases from J, with 10 bases between. The CDR3 bases are TGCGCCAGCAGGGGGGTCGAGAATGAAAAACTGTTTTTT. Translating it yields CASRGVENEKLFF.

The chain links TRBV30 to TRBJ2-1, with D perhaps TRBD1 or TRBD2 (5 bases each). From germline, CDR1 is GTSNPN and CDR2 SVGIG (reference sequence). The CDR3 consists of 15 residues. V lost 4 bases, J lost 0 bases, and 13 bases lay in between. CDR3 loop: CAWNLGDRSYNEQFF. As DNA, the CDR3 is TGTGCCTGGAATTTGGGGGATCGCTCCTACAATGAGCAGTTCTTC.

The rearrangement uses TRBV10-1 and TRBJ2-3, with TRBD2 identical over 11 bases. CDR3 length equals 16 residues. With 1 base clipped from V and 2 bases from J, the junction kept 2 bases outside the gene matches. Germline V gene sequence: CDR1 WNHNN, CDR2 SYGVQD (reference sequence). CDR3 coding DNA: TGCGCCAGCAGTGAGTTAGCGGGGGGGCTCACAGATACGCAGTATTTT. It is translated as CASSELAGGLTDTQYF.

This chain links TRBV7-2 with TRBJ1-5; D unresolved. Germline V CDR1 and CDR2: SGHTA, FQGNSA. The CDR3 is 13 amino acids. Trimming stripped 6 bases from V and 6 bases from J, with 12 bases between. The CDR3 nucleotides read TGTGCCAGCAGTCAGAGGTATCGTCAGCCCCAGCATTTT. The encoded protein is CASSQRYRQPQHF. Complete variable domain (other parts from reference TRBV7-2 and TRBJ1-5): GAGVSQSPSNKVTEKGKDVELRCDPISGHTALYWYRQSLGQGLEFLIYFQGNSAPDKSGLPSDRFSAERTGGSVSTLTIQRTQQEDSAVYLCASSQRYRQPQHFGDGTRLSIL.

The genes are TRBV19 and TRBJ2-1; the match to TRBD2 covers 10 bases. Losses at the gene ends were 3 bases for V and 7 bases for J; bases not matched to a gene: 6. The CDR3 sequence is 15 residues long. In germline, CDR1 is LNHDA, CDR2 SQIVND (reference sequence). The CDR3 sequence is CASSISGRSVNEQFF. CDR3 DNA sequence: TGTGCCAGTAGTATTAGCGGGAGGTCGGTGAATGAGCAGTTCTTC.

The genes are TRBV7-9 and TRBJ1-2; a possible D gene is TRBD1 (5 bases). V lost 5 bases and J 1 base, leaving 14 bases between the germline ends. From germline, CDR1 is SEHNR and CDR2 FQNEAQ (reference sequence). The CDR3 loop spans 15 amino acids. In nucleotides, the CDR3 is TGTGCCAGCAGCCTAGGACAAGGGATTAACTATGGCTACACCTTC. Its translation is CASSLGQGINYGYTF.

This chain connects TRBV27 to TRBJ1-2; the D is unclear. Trimming cost V 2 bases and J 5 bases, with 18 bases left between them. The V gene's germline CDR1 is MNHEY and CDR2 SMNVEV (reference sequence). There are 16 residues in the CDR3. In DNA, the CDR3 is TGTGCCAGCAGTTTAGGAGTGGACGGTCTCCTATATGGCTACACCTTC. Translating gives CASSLGVDGLLYGYTF.

The V call is TRBV14, the J call TRBJ2-7; maybe TRBD1 (5 bases). V was cut by 0 bases and J by 9 bases, with 12 bases left in between. The germline V gene encodes CDR1 SGHDN and CDR2 FVKESK. This CDR3 contains 13 residues. CDR3 protein: CASSQDGSTGQYF. CDR3 sequence (DNA): TGTGCCAGCAGCCAAGATGGGTCAACAGGGCAGTACTTC.

V gene TRBV7-2 combines with J gene TRBJ2-7, with D uncertain. The CDR3 has 13 residues. The ends were cut back, 2 bases at V and 6 bases at J, with 11 bases in the middle. Germline V gene lookup returns CDR1 SGHTA and CDR2 FQGNSA. CDR3 nucleotide sequence: TGTGCCAGCAGCTTAAGTACTATCGTCGAGCAGTACTTC. This codes for CASSLSTIVEQYF. Full variable domain (missing parts from reference TRBV7-2 and TRBJ2-7): GAGVSQSPSNKVTEKGKDVELRCDPISGHTALYWYRQSLGQGLEFLIYFQGNSAPDKSGLPSDRFSAERTGGSVSTLTIQRTQQEDSAVYLCASSLSTIVEQYFGPGTRLTVT.

The chain employs TRBV4-1 and TRBJ2-5; the D is unclear. Trimming stripped 1 base from V and 0 bases from J, with 6 bases between. This CDR3 region has 14 residues. CDR1 is MGHRA and CDR2 is YSYEKL in the germline V gene. DNA for the CDR3: TGCGCCAGCAGCCAAGGGGGAAACCAAGAGACCCAGTACTTC. Its protein is CASSQGGNQETQYF.

The CDR3 DNA follows: TGTGCCAGCAGCTTGGACTTCACCTACGAGCAGTACTTC. This translates into CASSLDFTYEQYF. The chain recombines TRBV5-6 with TRBJ2-7; D call uncertain. The CDR3 extends over 13 amino acids. Trimming pared 0 bases from V and 2 bases from J, leaving 6 bases between. From germline, CDR1 is SGHDT and CDR2 YYEEEE.

The chain employs TRBV9 and TRBJ2-5; a weak D match, TRBD2 (6 bases). CDR3 length: 16 amino acids. CDR1 SGDLS and CDR2 YYNGEE come from the germline V gene. V lost 2 bases to trimming and J lost 5 bases, with 19 bases between them. CDR3 amino acids: CASSVGSGPGGETQYF. As DNA, the CDR3 is TGTGCCAGCAGCGTGGGGAGTGGGCCCGGAGGGGAGACCCAGTACTTC. The full variable domain, completed using reference TRBV9 and TRBJ2-5, is DSGVTQTPKHLITATGQRVTLRCSPRSGDLSVYWYQQSLDQGLQFLIQYYNGEERAKGNILERFSAQQFPDLHSELNLSSLELGDSALYFCASSVGSGPGGETQYFGPGTRLLVL.